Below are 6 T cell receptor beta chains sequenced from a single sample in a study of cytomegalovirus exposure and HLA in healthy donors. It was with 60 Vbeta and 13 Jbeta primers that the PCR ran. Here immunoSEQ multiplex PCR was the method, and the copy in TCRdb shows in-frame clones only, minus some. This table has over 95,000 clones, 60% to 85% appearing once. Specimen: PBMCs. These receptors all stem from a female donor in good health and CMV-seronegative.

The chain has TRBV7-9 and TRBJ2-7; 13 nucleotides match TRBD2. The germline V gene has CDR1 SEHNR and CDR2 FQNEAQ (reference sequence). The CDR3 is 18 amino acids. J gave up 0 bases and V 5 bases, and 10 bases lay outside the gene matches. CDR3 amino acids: CASSPTSGGRPTSYEQYF. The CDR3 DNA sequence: TGTGCCAGCAGCCCGACTAGCGGGGGGCGCCCCACCTCCTACGAGCAGTACTTC.

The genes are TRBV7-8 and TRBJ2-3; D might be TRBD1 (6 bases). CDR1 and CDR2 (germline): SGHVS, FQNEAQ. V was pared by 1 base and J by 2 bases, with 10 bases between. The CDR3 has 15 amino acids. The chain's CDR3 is CASSLGTGFTDTQYF. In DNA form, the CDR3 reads TGTGCCAGCAGCTTAGGTACAGGGTTCACAGATACGCAGTATTTT.

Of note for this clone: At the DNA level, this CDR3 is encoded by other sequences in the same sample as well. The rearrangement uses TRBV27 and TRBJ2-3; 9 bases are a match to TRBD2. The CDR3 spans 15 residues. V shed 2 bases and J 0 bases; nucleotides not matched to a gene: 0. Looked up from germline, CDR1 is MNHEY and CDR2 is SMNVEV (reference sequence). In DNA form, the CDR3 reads TGTGCCAGCAGTTTAGCGGGGGGGAGCACAGATACGCAGTATTTT. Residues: CASSLAGGSTDTQYF.

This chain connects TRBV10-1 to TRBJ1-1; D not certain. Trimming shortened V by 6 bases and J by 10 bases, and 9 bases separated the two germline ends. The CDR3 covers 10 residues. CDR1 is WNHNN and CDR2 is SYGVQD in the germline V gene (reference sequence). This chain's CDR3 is CASRRDRAFF. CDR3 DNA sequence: TGCGCCAGCAGGAGAGATAGAGCTTTCTTT.

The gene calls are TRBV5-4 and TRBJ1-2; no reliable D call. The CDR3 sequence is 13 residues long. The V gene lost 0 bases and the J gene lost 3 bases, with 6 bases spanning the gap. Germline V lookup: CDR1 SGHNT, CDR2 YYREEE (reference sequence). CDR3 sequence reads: CASSLGRDYGYTF. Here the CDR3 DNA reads TGTGCCAGCAGCTTGGGGAGGGACTATGGCTACACCTTC. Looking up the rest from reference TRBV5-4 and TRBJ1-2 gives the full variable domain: ETGVTQSPTHLIKTRGQQVTLRCSSQSGHNTVSWYQQALGQGPQFIFQYYREEENGRGNFPPRFSGLQFPNYSSELNVNALELDDSALYLCASSLGRDYGYTFGSGTRLTVV.

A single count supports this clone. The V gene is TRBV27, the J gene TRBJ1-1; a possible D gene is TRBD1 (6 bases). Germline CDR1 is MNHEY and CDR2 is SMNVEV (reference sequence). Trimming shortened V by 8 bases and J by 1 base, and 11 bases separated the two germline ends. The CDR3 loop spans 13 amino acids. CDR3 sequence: CASRGGANTEAFF. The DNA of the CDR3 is TGTGCCAGCCGGGGGGGGGCGAACACTGAAGCTTTCTTT.